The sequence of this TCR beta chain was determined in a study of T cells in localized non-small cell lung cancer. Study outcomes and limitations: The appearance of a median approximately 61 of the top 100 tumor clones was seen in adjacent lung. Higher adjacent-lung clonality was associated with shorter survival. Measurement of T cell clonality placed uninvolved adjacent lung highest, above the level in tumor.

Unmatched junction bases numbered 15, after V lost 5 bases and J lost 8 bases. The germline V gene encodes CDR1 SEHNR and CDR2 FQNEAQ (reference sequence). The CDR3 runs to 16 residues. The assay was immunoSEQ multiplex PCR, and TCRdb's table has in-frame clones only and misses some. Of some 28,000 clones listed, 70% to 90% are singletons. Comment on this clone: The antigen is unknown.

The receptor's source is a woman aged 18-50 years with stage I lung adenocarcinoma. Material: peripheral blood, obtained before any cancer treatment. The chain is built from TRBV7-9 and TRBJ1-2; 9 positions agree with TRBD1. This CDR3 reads CASSPFPNRGRGGYTF. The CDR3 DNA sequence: TGTGCCAGCAGCCCATTCCCAAACAGGGGGCGCGGAGGCTACACCTTC.